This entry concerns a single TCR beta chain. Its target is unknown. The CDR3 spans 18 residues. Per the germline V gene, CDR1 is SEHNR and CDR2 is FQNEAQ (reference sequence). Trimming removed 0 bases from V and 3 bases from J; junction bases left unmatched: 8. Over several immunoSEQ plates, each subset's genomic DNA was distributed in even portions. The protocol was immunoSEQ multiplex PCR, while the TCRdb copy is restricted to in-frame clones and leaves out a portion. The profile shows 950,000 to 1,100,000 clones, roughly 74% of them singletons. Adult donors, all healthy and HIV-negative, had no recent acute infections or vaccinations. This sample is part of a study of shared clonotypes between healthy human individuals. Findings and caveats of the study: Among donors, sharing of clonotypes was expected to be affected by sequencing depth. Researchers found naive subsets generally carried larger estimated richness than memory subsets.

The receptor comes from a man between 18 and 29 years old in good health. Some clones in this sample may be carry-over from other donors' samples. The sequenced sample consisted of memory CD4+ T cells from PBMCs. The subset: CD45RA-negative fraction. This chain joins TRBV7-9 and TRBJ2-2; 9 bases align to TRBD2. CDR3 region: CASSLAYGTSLYTGELFF. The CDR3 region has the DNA TGTGCCAGCAGCTTAGCGTACGGGACTAGCCTTTACACCGGGGAGCTGTTTTTT.